This passage covers 9 T cell receptor beta chains from one sample sequenced in a study of blood T cell repertoires in COVID-19. Data came from immunoSEQ multiplex PCR; TCRdb stores just in-frame clones and leaves some out. The sample contains about 100,000 clones, around 79% of which appear only once. Sequencing input: peripheral blood. The receptors were sampled from a man in his 70s with active or convalescent COVID-19.

This clone was counted a few times. V usage is TRBV7-6 and J usage is TRBJ2-1; 9 bases fit TRBD1. Germline V CDR1 and CDR2: SGHVS, FNYEAQ. The CDR3 runs 15 residues. With 5 bases clipped from V and 3 bases from J, the junction kept 5 bases outside the gene matches. The CDR3 reads CASSQDRGIYNEQFF. In DNA, the CDR3 is TGTGCCAGCAGCCAAGACAGGGGGATCTACAATGAGCAGTTCTTC.

The chain carries TRBV5-1 and TRBJ2-5, with 7 bases identical to TRBD1. V lost 1 base to trimming and J lost 8 bases; unmatched junction nucleotides: 17. The CDR3 is 17 residues long. Germline V gene sequence: CDR1 SGHRS, CDR2 YFSETQ. The CDR3 reads CASSLYPGTALDLTQYF. CDR3 coding DNA: TGCGCCAGCAGCTTGTACCCCGGGACAGCTCTGGATCTAACCCAGTACTTC.

At least ten counts were recorded for this clone. The chain couples TRBV5-1 to TRBJ1-2; TRBD1 matches 7 bases. Unmatched junction bases numbered 8, after V lost 0 bases and J lost 0 bases. The CDR3 length is 17 residues. Germline loops: CDR1 SGHRS, CDR2 YFSETQ. CDR3 nucleotide sequence: TGCGCCAGCAGCTTGGCCGCCGGGCAGGGGGCTAACTATGGCTACACCTTC. Its translation is CASSLAAGQGANYGYTF.

This clone was seen only a few times. This chain uses TRBV29-1 with TRBJ1-2, with 8 bases that match TRBD1. The length of the CDR3 is 13 residues. The ends lost 3 bases at V and 4 bases at J; junction bases unmatched: 4. Germline lookup yields CDR1 SQVTM and CDR2 ANQGSEA. DNA of the CDR3: TGCAGCGTTGATCGGACAGGGATCTATGGCTACACCTTC. It codes for CSVDRTGIYGYTF.

Here the CDR3 DNA reads TGTGCCAGCAGTCAACTGGGACTAGCCAAAAACATTCAGTACTTC. It translates to CASSQLGLAKNIQYF. The chain has TRBV6-2 or TRBV6-3 and TRBJ2-4, with D possibly being TRBD2 (6 bases). The CDR3 has 15 amino acids. Germline assignment: CDR1 MNHEY and CDR2 SVGEGT. Trimming took off 5 bases at V and 0 bases at J, with 11 bases between the two ends.

The V gene is TRBV3-1 (or the pseudogene TRBV3-2), the J gene TRBJ2-5; 8 bases match TRBD1. The V segment lost 3 bases and the J segment 4 bases; nucleotides outside the gene matches: 7. This CDR3 has 15 residues. Germline values: CDR1 LGHDT, CDR2 YNNKEL (reference sequence). CDR3 in DNA: TGTGCCAGCAGCCAGCGGACAGGGCGGGTAGAGACCCAGTACTTC. As protein: CASSQRTGRVETQYF.

This rearrangement joins TRBV10-3 to TRBJ2-7, with 7 bases matching TRBD2. The length of the CDR3 is 17 residues. The ends lost 3 bases at V and 3 bases at J; junction bases unmatched: 14. Germline CDR1 ENHRY, CDR2 SYGVKD. This CDR3 reads CAISDSKKRDGSYEQYF. Here the CDR3 DNA reads TGTGCCATCAGTGATTCTAAGAAGCGGGACGGGAGCTACGAGCAGTACTTC.

A remark on this clone: The germline gene is not matched at one end of the junction; a read error may be the cause. V usage is TRBV28 and J usage is TRBJ1-5, with D uncertain. The CDR3 has 15 amino acids. Germline values: CDR1 MDHEN, CDR2 SYDVKM. CDR3 residues: CANSLIAESNQPQHF. Written as DNA, the CDR3 is TGTGCCAACAGTTTAATTGCAGAATCCAATCAGCCCCAGCATTTT.

The chain uses TRBV28 and TRBJ2-7; D remains ambiguous. This CDR3 spans 14 amino acids. CDR1 and CDR2 (germline): MDHEN, SYDVKM. Trimming cost V 8 bases and J 0 bases, with 14 bases left between them. CDR3 DNA: TGTGCCAGCGGAAATGTATGGGCCTCCTACGAGCAGTACTTC. As protein: CASGNVWASYEQYF.